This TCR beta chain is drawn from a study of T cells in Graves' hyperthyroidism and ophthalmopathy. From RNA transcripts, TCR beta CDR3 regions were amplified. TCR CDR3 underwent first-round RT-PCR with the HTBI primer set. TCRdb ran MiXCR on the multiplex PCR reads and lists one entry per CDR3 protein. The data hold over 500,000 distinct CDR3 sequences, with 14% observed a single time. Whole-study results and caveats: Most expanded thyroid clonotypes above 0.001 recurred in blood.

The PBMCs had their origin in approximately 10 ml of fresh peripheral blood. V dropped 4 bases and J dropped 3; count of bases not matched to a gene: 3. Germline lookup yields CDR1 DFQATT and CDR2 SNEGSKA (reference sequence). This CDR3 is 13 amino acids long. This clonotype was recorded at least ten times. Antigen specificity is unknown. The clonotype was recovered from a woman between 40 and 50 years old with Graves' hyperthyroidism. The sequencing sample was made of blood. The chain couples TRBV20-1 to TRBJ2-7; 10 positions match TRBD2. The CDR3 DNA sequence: TGCAGTGCTATCCTAGCGGGGGACTACGAGCAGTACTTC. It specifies CSAILAGDYEQYF.